The clone carrying this T cell receptor beta chain was recorded a few times. Its specificity is not known. This specimen comes from a study of CD8 T cells in ankylosing spondylitis. Study-wide results and limits: Researchers reportedly found disease-linked clones significantly enriched in matched ankylosing spondylitis synovial fluid. Ankylosing spondylitis blood appeared to be characterized by a TCR beta motif of several highly homologous variants. Reactive arthritis synovial fluid and blood previously showed some of these motif variants.

Quantitative 5'-RACE with molecular barcodes generated TCR beta libraries. In TCRdb, the 5' RACE reads were re-called with MiXCR into one record per CDR3 protein. The sample holds under 450,000 distinct CDR3 sequences, approximately 17% seen once. The CDR3 length is 13 residues. Germline V gene lookup returns CDR1 MNHEY and CDR2 SVGAGI. Between the trimmed V and J ends, which lost 2 bases and 4 bases, there was a span of 6 bases. The source is a male donor with ankylosing spondylitis. Material for sequencing was blood, either unsorted or a sorted T cell fraction (not recorded which). The chain couples TRBV6-5 to TRBJ1-3; D gene uncertain. The CDR3 nucleotides read TGTGCCAGCAGTTACGAGGGCGGAAACACCATATATTTT. Its protein is CASSYEGGNTIYF.